The clone carrying this T cell receptor beta chain was counted between two and nine times. The CDR3 loop spans 14 amino acids. Trimming left V 5 bases short and J 1 base short, with 11 bases between. Germline V lookup: CDR1 SEHNR, CDR2 FQNEAQ (reference sequence). Profiled with immunoSEQ multiplex PCR; TCRdb holds only in-frame clones, not every one. The top ten clones hold 0.5% to 0.65% of a sample with over a million clones, 70% to 80% of them seen once. The data originate from a study of shared clonotypes between healthy human individuals. This TCR was sampled from a man between 18 and 29 years old in good health. Some clones in this sample may be carry-over from other donors' samples. The V gene is TRBV7-9, the J gene TRBJ1-1; D gene ambiguous. Sequencing was done on a sample of memory CD4+ T cells from PBMCs. The subset: CD45RA-negative fraction. The CDR3 is CASSLTSANTEAFF. The CDR3 DNA follows: TGTGCCAGCAGCCTGACAAGCGCGAACACTGAAGCTTTCTTT.